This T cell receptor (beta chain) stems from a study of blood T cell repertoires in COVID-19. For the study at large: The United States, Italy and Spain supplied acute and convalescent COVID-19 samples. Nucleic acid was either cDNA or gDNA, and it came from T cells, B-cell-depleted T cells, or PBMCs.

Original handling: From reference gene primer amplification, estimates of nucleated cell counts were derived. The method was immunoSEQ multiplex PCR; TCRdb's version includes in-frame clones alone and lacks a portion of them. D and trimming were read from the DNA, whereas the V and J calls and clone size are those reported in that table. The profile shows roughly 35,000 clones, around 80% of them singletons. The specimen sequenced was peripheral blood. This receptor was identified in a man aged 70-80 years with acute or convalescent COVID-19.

CDR3 region: CASSLTYREIGGYTF. DNA for the CDR3: TGTGCCAGCAGCCTAACATACAGGGAGATCGGTGGCTACACCTTC. The chain is built from TRBV7-2 and TRBJ1-2; D is possibly TRBD1 (6 bases). Trimming shortened V by 5 bases and J by 7 bases, and 20 bases separated the two germline ends. The CDR3 totals 15 residues. Germline CDR1 and CDR2: SGHTA and FQGNSA.